Sequencing of this T cell receptor beta chain was carried out in a study of T cell repertoires in ileal Crohn's disease. Study context: Under 40% were active smokers at surgery; median disease duration was around 7.9 years. All patients had surgery for stricturing (about 61%) or penetrating (about 39%) disease. The study, taken as a whole, reports: Mucosal expansions were suggested to be mainly CD8 T cells. Endoscopic recurrence occurred in every patient whose clonality exceeded 26.8%.

Germline CDR1 SGHRS, CDR2 YFSETQ. Trimming stripped 0 bases from V and 5 bases from J, with 12 bases between. This CDR3 is built from 14 residues. Libraries were prepared by immunoSEQ multiplex PCR; TCRdb keeps only in-frame clonotypes and omits some of them. The repertoire holds 30,000 or so clones, with 80% to 90% as singletons. Turning to this clone: Its antigen is not known.

The chain has TRBV5-1 and TRBJ2-7; a possible D gene is TRBD2 (7 bases). The TCR sequence derives from an adult with Crohn's disease. The material sequenced was ileal tissue. CDR3 DNA: TGCGCCAGCAGCTTGGAGGGGGGGAGGAACGAGCAGTACTTC. Its translation: CASSLEGGRNEQYF.